This TCR beta chain is drawn from a study of cytotoxic CD8 clonotypes in ibrutinib-treated CLL listed by TCRdb under 2021. Notes on the research overall: The cohort had 11 relapsed/refractory and 15 treatment-naive patients; 17 to 18 were IGHV unmutated. Partial responses were observed in roughly 24 patients and complete responses in 2; after a median follow-up of 68 months, remission was maintained in 14 patients and progression was observed in 12. Response samples were taken after a median of roughly a year on treatment, ranging from about 6 to 40 months. An average of around 250,000 productive templates and tens of thousands of productive rearrangements was obtained per sample. Longitudinal samples were obtainable from about 30% of the roughly 86 participants in the trial. Cryopreserved peripheral blood mononuclear cells were collected before treatment, at response, and at either disease progression or sustained remission. Patients were still on ibrutinib when every remission and progressive disease sample was collected.

The paper's findings and limits, for the study overall: Public clonotypes were found to be uncommon and were observed to contract or remain stable during treatment; the increase in clonality was shown to reflect expansion of private clonotypes at ibrutinib response. Clonality increased at ibrutinib response, stayed stable in sustained remission, and fell back toward baseline at progression. Sampling times were not matched between patients in sustained remission and patients whose disease was progressing, and lymph node repertoires were not examined. Baseline clonality exceeded that of age-matched healthy donors and correlated strongly with circulating CD8+ T-cell counts.

Reading the germline V gene gives CDR1 SQVTM and CDR2 ANQGSEA. V gives up 1 base and J gives up 10 bases, and the segment between their germline ends measures 17 bases. The CDR3 contains 14 residues, cysteine and phenylalanine counted. Just CDR3 DNA is preserved here, 42 bases in frame from base 1. Concerning this clone: What this receptor recognizes is not known. Qualities for individual bases were not recorded, and no much larger clone is one base off.

The time point label for this specimen denotes: approximately eleven months on ibrutinib. For TCR beta library preparation, about 2.2 micrograms of genomic DNA was extracted from cryopreserved PBMCs. Longitudinal blood samples from CLL patients on ibrutinib monotherapy were analyzed using high-throughput TCR beta sequencing. The patients took part in an open-label, single-center phase 2 trial of ibrutinib monotherapy. Each clonotype received, on average, 10x coverage in deep resolution sequencing performed on a MiSeq, where the target depth lay between 1 in 1 million and 1 in 200,000 T cells. The immunoSEQ hsTCRB Kit was used to generate TCR beta libraries. The original pipeline was this. The data were analyzed with ImmunoSEQ Analyzer and ImmunoSEQ Data Assistant, and V, D and J gene assignments followed IMGT definitions. Clonality, which ranges from 0 to 1, was calculated as one minus the normalized Shannon entropy of productive rearrangement frequencies. Public clonotype analysis was restricted to overrepresented clonotypes comprising at least 0.05% of each patient's repertoire. Repertoires from 10 to 15 age-matched healthy donors in immuneACCESS were used as clonality controls. TCRdb carries this immuneACCESS record with in-frame sequences only. Its versions omit some clonotypes, under half of them owing to an unresolved V gene in the studies checked, with the rest unexplained. That table gives V, J and clone size, and the DNA gave D and trimming. The sample table holds about 200,000 clones, of which about three quarters were seen once. The ten top clones hold about 6.2% of the sample.

This sample comprised PBMCs, obtained after 12 months of ibrutinib treatment. The receptor comes from a human donor with chronic lymphocytic leukemia. The chain links TRBV29-1 with TRBJ2-1; the D call is possibly TRBD1 or TRBD2, each sharing 6 bases. The DNA is TGCAGCGTTGAAGGATGGGGGGCGCCGGGAGAGCAGTTCTTC. It is translated as CSVEGWGAPGEQFF.